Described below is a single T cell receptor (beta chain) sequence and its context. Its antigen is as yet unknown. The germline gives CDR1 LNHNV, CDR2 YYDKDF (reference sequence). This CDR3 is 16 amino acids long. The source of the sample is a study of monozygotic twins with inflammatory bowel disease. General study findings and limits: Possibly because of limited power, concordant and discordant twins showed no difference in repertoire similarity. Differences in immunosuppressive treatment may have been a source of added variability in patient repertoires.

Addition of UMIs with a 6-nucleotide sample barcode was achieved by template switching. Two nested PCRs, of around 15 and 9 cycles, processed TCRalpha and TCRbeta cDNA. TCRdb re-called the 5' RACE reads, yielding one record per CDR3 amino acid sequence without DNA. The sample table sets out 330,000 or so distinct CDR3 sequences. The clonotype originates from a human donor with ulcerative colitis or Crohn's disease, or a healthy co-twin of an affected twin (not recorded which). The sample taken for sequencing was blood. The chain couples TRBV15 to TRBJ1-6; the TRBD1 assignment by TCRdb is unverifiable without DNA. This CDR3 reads CATSRDRGADRKSLHF.